This T cell receptor (beta chain) was observed in a study of control samples from healthy donors and cancer patients. The data were produced by immunoSEQ multiplex PCR, yet TCRdb's version contains in-frame clones alone and is incomplete. Of approximately 100,000 clones listed, 86% are singletons. Sequenced sample: blood. This TCR was recovered from a young man in good health.

In nucleotides, the CDR3 is TGTGCCAGTAGTATTTGGCAGCTCAATCAGCCCCAGCATTTT. Amino acids: CASSIWQLNQPQHF. The gene calls are TRBV19 and TRBJ1-5; D is unresolved. V shed 3 bases and J shed 3 bases, with 9 bases lying between them. This CDR3 is 14 amino acids long. CDR1 and CDR2 (germline): LNHDA, SQIVND (reference sequence).